Shown below are 13 T cell receptor beta chains from a single sample sequenced in a study of T cells in narcolepsy (dated by TCRdb to the late 2010s). The library was made by the immunoSEQ multiplex PCR assay. TCRdb holds this immuneACCESS table with in-frame rearrangements only. Some clones are missing; in checked studies, unresolved V genes explain under half, and the rest has no known cause. A total of more than 20,000 clones appear in this sample, roughly 85% of them only once. The ten most abundant clones make up roughly 10% of the sample. The sequencing input was memory (CD45RA-) CD4+ T cells from blood. Read against the paper, the sample's cell subset or site label means: memory T cells sorted ex vivo from peripheral blood. These receptors came from a human donor in good health.

As DNA, the CDR3 is TGTGCCAGCTCACCCCCGACTTACGAGCAGTACTTC. Translation: CASSPPTYEQYF. The V gene is TRBV18, the J gene TRBJ2-7; D unclear. The V end was cut by 3 bases, the J end by 4 bases, with 7 bases between. This CDR3 is 12 amino acids long. Germline loops: CDR1 KGHSH, CDR2 LQKENI.

The chain is built from TRBV25-1 and TRBJ2-3; 8 nucleotides agree with TRBD1. The V and J ends lost 4 bases and 2 bases, in that order; junction bases with no gene match: 11. The CDR3 has 17 amino acids. CDR1 and CDR2 (germline): MGHDK, SYGVNS. The CDR3 bases are TGTGCCAGCAGTGTGACCCGACAGGGGAGGACCACAGATACGCAGTATTTT. This gives the protein CASSVTRQGRTTDTQYF.

The genes are TRBV5-4 and TRBJ2-3, with D perhaps TRBD1 (8 bases). This CDR3 comprises 17 residues. With 4 bases removed from V and 5 bases from J, the gap between germline ends came to 23 bases. The germline V gene has CDR1 SGHNT and CDR2 YYREEE (reference sequence). The CDR3 sequence is CASSRGGGQGGEDTQYF. The CDR3 bases are TGTGCCAGCAGCCGTGGTGGCGGACAGGGAGGGGAAGATACGCAGTATTTT.

This rearrangement joins TRBV7-2 to TRBJ2-2; D gene unclear. The V and J ends lost 8 bases and 3 bases respectively, with 10 bases between them. There are 13 residues in the CDR3. The germline gives CDR1 SGHTA, CDR2 FQGNSA. The CDR3 bases are TGTGCCAGCGGAGAGGCGGACACCGGGGAGCTGTTTTTT. Its protein product is CASGEADTGELFF.

V gene TRBV28 combines with J gene TRBJ2-2; TRBD1 agrees at 7 bases. CDR1 MDHEN and CDR2 SYDVKM come from the germline V gene. Trimming at V came to 3 bases and at J to 5 bases, leaving 9 bases not matched to a gene. This CDR3 is 16 amino acids long. CDR3 in DNA: TGTGCCAGCAGTTTCGGACAGAACAGGGGTACCGGGGAGCTGTTTTTT. This sequence encodes CASSFGQNRGTGELFF.

Remarks on this clone: An end of the junction differs from the germline gene, which may be a read error. The V call is TRBV6-1, the J call TRBJ1-5; D unclear. CDR3 length equals 16 residues. Germline assignment: CDR1 MNHNS and CDR2 SASEGT. The CDR3 bases are TGTGCCAGCAGTGAAAACGCGGCAGCTTCTAATCGGCCCCAGCATTTT. It translates to CASSENAAASNRPQHF.

With respect to this clone: This may arise from a read error, as a much more abundant clone is one base away. V usage is TRBV5-1 and J usage is TRBJ2-6; possibly TRBD1 for D (5 bases). CDR3 length equals 18 residues. Germline V gene sequence: CDR1 SGHRS, CDR2 YFSETQ. The CDR3 is CACSLVAGFNSGANVLTF. The CDR3 region has the DNA TGCGCCTGCAGCTTGGTGGCAGGGTTTAACTCTGGGGCCAACGTCCTGACTTTC.

This clone was recorded once. The chain employs TRBV28 and TRBJ1-1; no firm D call. Trimming removed 5 bases at V and 0 bases at J, with 4 bases between. CDR1 MDHEN and CDR2 SYDVKM come from the germline V gene. CDR3 length: 12 amino acids. The chain's CDR3 is CASSRMNTEAFF. The CDR3 DNA reads as TGTGCCAGCAGTCGCATGAACACTGAAGCTTTCTTT.

The genes are TRBV5-6 and TRBJ2-5, with D tentatively TRBD2 (6 bases). The V gene's germline CDR1 is SGHDT and CDR2 YYEEEE. CDR3 length equals 17 residues. The germline V and J ends were trimmed by 4 bases and 2 bases, with 21 bases remaining between them. CDR3 nucleotides: TGTGCCAGCAGCCGTATACTAGCTAGGGCCCCTCAAGAGACCCAGTACTTC. Translating it yields CASSRILARAPQETQYF.

The chain carries TRBV7-2 and TRBJ2-7; the D is unclear. CDR1 and CDR2 (germline): SGHTA, FQGNSA. The length of the CDR3 is 13 residues. Trimming cost V 1 base and J 3 bases, with 7 bases left between them. CDR3 sequence reads: CASSLERHYEQYF. CDR3 DNA: TGTGCCAGCAGCTTAGAGAGGCACTACGAGCAGTACTTC. Filled out from reference TRBV7-2 and TRBJ2-7, the complete variable domain reads GAGVSQSPSNKVTEKGKDVELRCDPISGHTALYWYRQSLGQGLEFLIYFQGNSAPDKSGLPSDRFSAERTGGSVSTLTIQRTQQEDSAVYLCASSLERHYEQYFGPGTRLTVT.

This clone was seen a handful of times. The chain recombines TRBV5-1 with TRBJ1-2; D is perhaps TRBD1 (6 bases). This CDR3 is built from 13 residues. V was cut by 0 bases and J by 9 bases, with 12 bases left in between. From germline, CDR1 is SGHRS and CDR2 YFSETQ. In DNA form, the CDR3 reads TGCGCCAGCAGCTTGGAGCAGGGGACGAGCTACACCTTC. It is translated as CASSLEQGTSYTF.

The V and J genes are TRBV21-1 and TRBJ2-4; the DNA was not used to check the table's D call, TRBD1. TRBV21-1 is a pseudogene. This CDR3 is built from 12 residues. CDR3 sequence reads: CASSNTSAIQYF. CDR3 coding DNA: TGTGCCAGCAGCAACACCAGTGCCATTCAGTACTTC.

The V gene is TRBV11-2, the J gene TRBJ2-1; TRBD1 aligns across 9 bases. The V gene end was trimmed by 6 bases and the J gene end by 9 bases; junction bases not matched to a gene: 9. This CDR3 contains 14 residues. CDR1 is SGHAT and CDR2 is FQNNGV in the germline V gene. CDR3 nucleotide sequence: TGTGCCAGCAGACCACGGACAGGGGAGGGTGAGCAGTTCTTC. Translated: CASRPRTGEGEQFF.